One and the same sample provided the 28 T cell receptor beta chains below, sequenced in a study of blood T cell repertoires in COVID-19. TCRdb's copy holds only in-frame clones and misses some; the assay was immunoSEQ multiplex PCR. The data contain about 340,000 clones, 92% of them seen just once; the ten biggest clones take up under 20%. Sequencing was done on a sample of PBMCs or T cells enriched from blood (not recorded which). The receptor source for this set is a woman aged 30 to 39 who had recovered from COVID-19.

This sequence joins TRBV4-3 and TRBJ2-1, with TRBD1 as a possible D gene (5 bases). Trimming removed 0 bases at V and 7 bases at J, with 16 bases between. The CDR3 spans 16 residues. Germline CDR1 is LGHNA and CDR2 is YSLEER. For the CDR3, the DNA is TGCGCCAGCAGCCAAGATAGAACAGGAAGTAAAAATGAGCAGTTCTTC. Protein: CASSQDRTGSKNEQFF.

The chain uses TRBV14 and TRBJ2-7, with D perhaps TRBD1 (6 bases). The V gene's germline CDR1 is SGHDN and CDR2 FVKESK. The V end lost 0 bases, the J end lost 0 bases, and 9 bases lay between the germline ends. The CDR3 totals 15 residues. CDR3 bases: TGTGCCAGCAGCCAAGACCTGGACAGCTCCTACGAGCAGTACTTC. Amino acids: CASSQDLDSSYEQYF.

This chain uses TRBV6-2 or TRBV6-3 with TRBJ2-2, with no clear D. Trimming left V 6 bases short and J 5 bases short, with 10 bases between. This CDR3 spans 13 amino acids. The germline gives CDR1 MNHEY, CDR2 SVGEGT. The chain's CDR3 is CASSLVWTGELFF. The CDR3, as DNA: TGTGCCAGCAGCCTAGTGTGGACCGGGGAGCTGTTTTTT.

This clone was seen just once. The chain has TRBV28 and TRBJ1-2; TRBD1 might be the D (5 bases). V lost 4 bases, J lost 8 bases, and 11 bases lay in between. Germline CDR1 reads MDHEN; CDR2 reads SYDVKM. The CDR3 totals 12 residues. CDR3: CASSSQGRGYTF. In nucleotides, the CDR3 is TGTGCCAGCAGTTCCCAGGGCAGAGGCTACACCTTC.

This chain links TRBV11-2 with TRBJ2-7, with a possible D match to TRBD2 (5 bases). CDR3 length: 13 amino acids. Trimming stripped 1 base from V and 6 bases from J, with 10 bases between. The germline CDR1 and CDR2 sequences are SGHAT and FQNNGV. CDR3 in DNA: TGTGCCAGCAGCTTAGTTCTGGGGAGCGAGCAGTACTTC. This encodes CASSLVLGSEQYF.

The chain links TRBV7-9 to TRBJ2-2; possibly TRBD1 for D (6 bases). This CDR3 has 19 residues. V was shortened by 2 bases and J by 6 bases, with 25 bases between the two germline ends. Germline-derived CDR1 and CDR2 are SEHNR and FQNEAQ (reference sequence). The DNA for the CDR3 is TGTGCCAGCAGCTTACACCGGGACACAGGACCCTTTGTCGCCGGGGAGCTGTTTTTT. Its protein is CASSLHRDTGPFVAGELFF.

Concerning this clone itself: Other DNA variants within this sample encode the same CDR3. This chain connects TRBV30 to TRBJ2-7; 7 bases are a match to TRBD1. The V gene end was trimmed by 2 bases and the J gene end by 1 base; junction bases not matched to a gene: 2. The CDR3 length is 13 residues. Germline V gene sequence: CDR1 GTSNPN, CDR2 SVGIG (reference sequence). For the CDR3, the DNA is TGTGCCTGGAGTCCGGGACAGTCCTACGAGCAGTACTTC. Translated, it gives CAWSPGQSYEQYF.

The genes are TRBV5-1 and TRBJ2-7; D possibly corresponds to TRBD1 (5 bases). The V and J ends lost 0 bases and 3 bases respectively, with 7 bases between them. Germline V gives CDR1 SGHRS, CDR2 YFSETQ. The CDR3 loop spans 13 amino acids. The CDR3 region has the DNA TGCGCCAGCAGCTTGGCAGGGAACTACGAGCAGTACTTC. Protein: CASSLAGNYEQYF.

The chain joins TRBV28 to TRBJ1-2; TRBD1 might be the D (5 bases). The V gene's germline CDR1 is MDHEN and CDR2 SYDVKM. The length of the CDR3 is 12 residues. V gave up 5 bases and J gave up 5 bases, with 9 bases separating them. CDR3 coding DNA: TGTGCCAGCAGTCCAGGGTATTATGGCTACACCTTC. Its translation is CASSPGYYGYTF.

The CDR3 nucleotides are TGTGCCAGCAGCCCGGACAGCCTGGGGAACACTGAAGCTTTCTTT. This sequence encodes CASSPDSLGNTEAFF. The chain uses TRBV5-4 and TRBJ1-1, with D perhaps TRBD1 (6 bases). The CDR3 covers 15 residues. Germline CDR1 reads SGHNT; CDR2 reads YYREEE (reference sequence). Trimming cost V 4 bases and J 1 base, with 14 bases left between them.

V and J are TRBV28 and TRBJ2-4; 10 bases align to TRBD1. The CDR3 is 16 amino acids. Per the germline V gene, CDR1 is MDHEN and CDR2 is SYDVKM. The junction had 4 bases not matched to a gene; V was cut back by 5 bases and J by 0 bases. The DNA for the CDR3 is TGTGCCAGCAGTGACGGGACAGGGGAAGCCAAAAACATTCAGTACTTC. Translation: CASSDGTGEAKNIQYF.

The chain carries TRBV2 and TRBJ1-1, with TRBD1 as a possible D gene (6 bases). CDR1 and CDR2 (germline): SNHLY, FYNNEI. CDR3 length: 12 residues. Trimming removed 6 bases from V and 4 bases from J, with 9 bases in between. In DNA, the CDR3 is TGTGCCAGCAGCGCACAGGGCACTGAAGCTTTCTTT. Its protein product is CASSAQGTEAFF.

V gene TRBV5-1 combines with J gene TRBJ2-7; 10 bases are shared with TRBD2. CDR3 length: 16 residues. The V gene end was trimmed by 3 bases and the J gene end by 1 base; junction bases not matched to a gene: 7. CDR1 and CDR2 from the germline V gene are SGHRS and YFSETQ. CDR3 sequence reads: CASSWASGRGSYEQYF. In DNA, the CDR3 is TGCGCCAGCAGCTGGGCCAGCGGGAGGGGTTCCTACGAGCAGTACTTC.

This clone was detected once. This rearrangement joins TRBV4-2 to TRBJ1-4; D might be TRBD1 (6 bases). CDR1 is LGHNA, CDR2 YNFKEQ, per germline. The CDR3 length is 14 residues. The V end lost 4 bases, the J end lost 7 bases, and 13 bases lay between the germline ends. CDR3: CASSPTGWAEKLFF. CDR3 bases: TGTGCCAGCAGCCCCACAGGGTGGGCTGAAAAACTGTTTTTT.

This clone has only a few counts. The chain recombines TRBV5-4 with TRBJ2-3; a weak D match, TRBD1 (6 bases). V gave up 7 bases and J gave up 0 bases, with 12 bases separating them. Germline V gene lookup returns CDR1 SGHNT and CDR2 YYREEE (reference sequence). This CDR3 spans 14 amino acids. CDR3 in amino acids: CASRDKTSTDTQYF. The CDR3 coding sequence is TGTGCCAGCCGGGACAAAACTAGCACAGATACGCAGTATTTT.

This clone has a single count. The J gene is TRBJ2-1, the V gene TRBV6-5; maybe TRBD2 (6 bases). Germline CDR1 is MNHEY and CDR2 is SVGAGI. V was shortened by 11 bases and J by 10 bases, with 18 bases between the two germline ends. This CDR3 has 12 residues. For the CDR3, the DNA is TGTGCCCACTCGACCCGAGCGGGCGAGCAGTTCTTC. Its translation is CAHSTRAGEQFF.

The gene calls are TRBV18 and TRBJ2-5, with D perhaps matching TRBD1 (5 bases). The germline V and J ends were trimmed by 3 bases and 3 bases, with 11 bases remaining between them. The germline CDR1 and CDR2 sequences are KGHSH and LQKENI. The CDR3 covers 14 residues. CDR3 residues: CASSPFGREETQYF. The CDR3 nucleotides read TGTGCCAGCTCACCCTTCGGCAGGGAAGAGACCCAGTACTTC.

Turning to this clone: This specimen includes other DNA sequences encoding the same CDR3. The V call is TRBV2, the J call TRBJ1-4, with D hard to call. CDR3 length: 12 amino acids. The ends were cut back, 1 base at V and 7 bases at J, with 4 bases in the middle. Germline CDR1 and CDR2: SNHLY and FYNNEI. The CDR3 DNA is TGTGCCAGCAGTGAAGGAGGTGAAAAACTGTTTTTT. It codes for CASSEGGEKLFF.

The count of this clone is one. The chain links TRBV6-5 to TRBJ2-1; 9 bases align to TRBD1. Looked up from germline, CDR1 is MNHEY and CDR2 is SVGAGI. V was clipped by 2 bases and J by 11 bases; unmatched bases: 7. The CDR3 runs to 14 residues. The CDR3 region has the DNA TGTGCCAGCAGTTACAGAGGACAGGGGATGCAGCAGTTCTTC. Its protein product is CASSYRGQGMQQFF.

This chain joins TRBV20-1 and TRBJ1-5, with 7 nucleotides matching TRBD1. The V gene's germline CDR1 is DFQATT and CDR2 SNEGSKA (reference sequence). The CDR3 length is 13 residues. Trimming removed 3 bases from V and 4 bases from J; junction bases left unmatched: 3. CDR3 sequence reads: CSASGTVNQPQHF. Written as DNA, the CDR3 is TGCAGTGCTAGTGGGACAGTGAATCAGCCCCAGCATTTT.

This sequence joins TRBV7-2 and TRBJ2-1; TRBD2 is a possible D gene (6 bases). The V end lost 0 bases, the J end lost 4 bases, and 10 bases lay between the germline ends. The CDR3 consists of 15 residues. Germline V gene lookup returns CDR1 SGHTA and CDR2 FQGNSA. CDR3 loop: CASSLAPGDYNEQFF. In DNA form, the CDR3 reads TGTGCCAGCAGCTTAGCTCCGGGGGATTACAATGAGCAGTTCTTC. Combining the CDR3 with reference TRBV7-2 and TRBJ2-1 gives the whole variable domain GAGVSQSPSNKVTEKGKDVELRCDPISGHTALYWYRQSLGQGLEFLIYFQGNSAPDKSGLPSDRFSAERTGGSVSTLTIQRTQQEDSAVYLCASSLAPGDYNEQFFGPGTRLTVL.

Remarks on this clone: The CDR3 does not close with the conserved phenylalanine or tryptophan, likely indicating a read error. No DNA is shown, since the ends of the CDR3 on it are uncertain; the CDR3 is the one TCRdb lists. The chain joins TRBV5-6 to TRBJ2-4; TRBD1 is the table's D call, not checked against the DNA. The CDR3 region is 12 residues in length, termini included. The V gene's germline CDR1 is SGHDT and CDR2 YYEEEE. The CDR3 sequence is CASSLWSGTGVM.

The chain links TRBV29-1 to TRBJ2-1; D is uncertain. CDR1 and CDR2 (germline): SQVTM, ANQGSEA. The ends were cut back, 4 bases at V and 8 bases at J, with 12 bases in the middle. This CDR3 is built from 12 residues. This CDR3 is CSVGAGMDEQFF. CDR3 in DNA: TGCAGCGTTGGGGCCGGCATGGATGAGCAGTTCTTC.

This chain connects TRBV7-2 to TRBJ1-2; 7 bases align to TRBD1. The CDR3 length is 13 residues. V was pared by 5 bases and J by 4 bases, with 4 bases of the junction left unmatched. Germline values: CDR1 SGHTA, CDR2 FQGNSA. CDR3 residues: CASSTGQVYGYTF. CDR3 DNA sequence: TGTGCCAGCAGCACCGGACAGGTCTATGGCTACACCTTC. The whole variable domain, filled in from reference TRBV7-2 and TRBJ1-2, reads GAGVSQSPSNKVTEKGKDVELRCDPISGHTALYWYRQSLGQGLEFLIYFQGNSAPDKSGLPSDRFSAERTGGSVSTLTIQRTQQEDSAVYLCASSTGQVYGYTFGSGTRLTVV.

The chain employs TRBV28 and TRBJ1-5; D is possibly TRBD1 (5 bases). V lost 7 bases and J 5 bases, leaving 15 bases between the germline ends. Germline values: CDR1 MDHEN, CDR2 SYDVKM. The CDR3 spans 14 residues. The CDR3 DNA sequence: TGTGCCAGCAATATCTGGGGGGGGGATCAGCCCCAGCATTTT. This translates into CASNIWGGDQPQHF.

V usage is TRBV28 and J usage is TRBJ2-1, with TRBD2 matching 10 bases. The CDR3 totals 15 residues. J lost 7 bases, V lost 4 bases, and 7 bases had no gene match. CDR1 is MDHEN, CDR2 SYDVKM, per germline. The CDR3 loop is CASSYSGRGTNEQFF. In DNA, the CDR3 is TGTGCCAGCAGTTACAGCGGGAGGGGAACGAATGAGCAGTTCTTC. The full variable domain, its missing parts supplied by reference TRBV28 and TRBJ2-1, is DVKVTQSSRYLVKRTGEKVFLECVQDMDHENMFWYRQDPGLGLRLIYFSYDVKMKEKGDIPEGYSVSREKKERFSLILESASTNQTSMYLCASSYSGRGTNEQFFGPGTRLTVL.

V is TRBV28 and J is TRBJ1-2; tentative D call: TRBD1 (6 bases). CDR1 is MDHEN, CDR2 SYDVKM, per germline. The CDR3 consists of 14 residues. Trimming stripped 5 bases from V and 4 bases from J, with 14 bases between. The DNA of the CDR3 is TGTGCCAGCAGTACTTCCGAACAGGGCTATGGCTACACCTTC. It translates to CASSTSEQGYGYTF.

CDR3 sequence reads: CASSYSGTSTDTQYF. The CDR3 bases are TGTGCCAGCAGTTATAGCGGAACTAGCACAGATACGCAGTATTTT. The chain carries TRBV28 and TRBJ2-3; possible D gene TRBD2, 6 bases. The germline gives CDR1 MDHEN, CDR2 SYDVKM. This CDR3 region has 15 residues. V was pared by 4 bases and J by 0 bases, with 11 bases between. The full variable domain, in which reference TRBV28 and TRBJ2-3 provide the parts outside the CDR3, is DVKVTQSSRYLVKRTGEKVFLECVQDMDHENMFWYRQDPGLGLRLIYFSYDVKMKEKGDIPEGYSVSREKKERFSLILESASTNQTSMYLCASSYSGTSTDTQYFGPGTRLTVL.